This T cell receptor beta chain was recovered during a study of T cell responses to AZD1222 COVID-19 vaccine. Findings and limits, study-wide: The donor cohort was predominantly white British with a female majority, and clonal diversity may have been underestimated. Spike-specific TCR breadth and depth both grew after two AZD1222 doses.

V lost 6 bases, J lost 2 bases, and 19 bases lay in between. CDR1 MNHEY and CDR2 SVGEGT come from the germline V gene. The CDR3 runs 17 residues. On this clone: Its antigen remains unknown.

Sequencing used immunoSEQ multiplex PCR; TCRdb keeps in-frame clones, though not all of them. The table has some 140,000 clones, about 88% seen once. Sequencing used peripheral blood, obtained on day 0 of AZD1222 vaccination. The V call is TRBV6-2 or TRBV6-3, the J call TRBJ1-4, with D maybe TRBD1 (6 bases). This TCR came from an adult in good health. The CDR3 here is CASSWNSLQGTNEKLFF. The CDR3 DNA reads as TGTGCCAGCAGCTGGAACAGTCTGCAGGGGACTAATGAAAAACTGTTTTTT.